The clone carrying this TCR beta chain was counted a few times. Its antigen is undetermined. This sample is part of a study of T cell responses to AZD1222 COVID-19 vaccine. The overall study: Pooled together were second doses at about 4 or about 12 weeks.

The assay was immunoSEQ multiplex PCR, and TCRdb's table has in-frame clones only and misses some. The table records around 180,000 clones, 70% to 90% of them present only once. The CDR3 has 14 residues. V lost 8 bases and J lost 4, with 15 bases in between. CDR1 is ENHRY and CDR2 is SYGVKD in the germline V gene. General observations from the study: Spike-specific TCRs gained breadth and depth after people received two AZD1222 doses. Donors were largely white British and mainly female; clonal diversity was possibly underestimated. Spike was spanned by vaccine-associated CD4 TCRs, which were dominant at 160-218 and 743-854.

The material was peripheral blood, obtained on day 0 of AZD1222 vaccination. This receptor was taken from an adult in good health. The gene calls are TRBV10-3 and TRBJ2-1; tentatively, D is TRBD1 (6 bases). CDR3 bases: TGTGCCATCGGCGGTTGGGGACAATACAATGAGCAGTTCTTC. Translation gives CAIGGWGQYNEQFF.